The 2 T cell receptor beta chains below all came from one sample that was sequenced in a study of cytomegalovirus exposure and HLA in healthy donors. The PCR contained 60 Vbeta and 13 Jbeta primers. TCRdb keeps only in-frame clones here, not all; method: immunoSEQ multiplex PCR. The sample lists some 110,000 clones, around 64% occurring once. What was sequenced was PBMCs. These receptors all come from a man aged 25-45 years in good health and CMV-seropositive.

J is TRBJ2-7 and V is TRBV7-2; 7 nucleotides agree with TRBD2. V lost 2 bases and J lost 2; bases outside the gene matches: 18. CDR1 is SGHTA, CDR2 FQGNSA, per germline. The CDR3 covers 19 residues. CDR3 protein: CASSLRRSDAGAIPYEQYV. The CDR3 DNA is TGTGCCAGCAGCTTACGGAGGTCCGACGCGGGAGCCATCCCCTACGAGCAGTACGTC.

This chain uses TRBV6-4 with TRBJ2-3, with TRBD2 as a possible D gene (6 bases). CDR3 size: 13 residues. The germline gives CDR1 MRHNA, CDR2 SNTAGT. Trimming left V 3 bases short and J 4 bases short, with 8 bases between. Here the CDR3 reads CASSEWGADTQYF. The CDR3 DNA is TGTGCCAGCAGTGAATGGGGGGCAGATACGCAGTATTTT.